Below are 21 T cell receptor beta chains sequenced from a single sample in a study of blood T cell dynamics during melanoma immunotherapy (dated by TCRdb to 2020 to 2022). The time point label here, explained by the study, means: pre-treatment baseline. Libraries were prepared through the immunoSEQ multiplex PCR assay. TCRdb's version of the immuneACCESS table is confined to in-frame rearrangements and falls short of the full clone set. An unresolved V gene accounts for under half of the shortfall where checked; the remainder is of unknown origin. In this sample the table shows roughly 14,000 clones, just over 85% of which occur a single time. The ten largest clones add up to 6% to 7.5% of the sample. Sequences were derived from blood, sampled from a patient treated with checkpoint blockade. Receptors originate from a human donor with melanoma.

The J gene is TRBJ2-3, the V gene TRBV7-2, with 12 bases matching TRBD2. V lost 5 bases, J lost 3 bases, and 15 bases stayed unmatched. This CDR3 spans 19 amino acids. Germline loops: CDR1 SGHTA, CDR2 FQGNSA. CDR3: CASSLKVSSGGASTDTQYF. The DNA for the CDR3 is TGTGCCAGCAGCCTAAAAGTGTCTAGCGGGGGGGCCAGTACAGATACGCAGTATTTT.

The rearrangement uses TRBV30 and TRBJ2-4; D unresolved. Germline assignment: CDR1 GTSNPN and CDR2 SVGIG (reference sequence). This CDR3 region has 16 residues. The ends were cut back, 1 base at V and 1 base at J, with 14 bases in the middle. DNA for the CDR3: TGTGCCTGGAGTGCAGCTCCGATGTTGGCCAAAAACATTCAGTACTTC. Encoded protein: CAWSAAPMLAKNIQYF.

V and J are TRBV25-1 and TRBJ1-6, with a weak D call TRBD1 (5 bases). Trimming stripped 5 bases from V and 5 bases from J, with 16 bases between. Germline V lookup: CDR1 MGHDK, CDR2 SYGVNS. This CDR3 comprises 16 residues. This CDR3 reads CASSPRGNPHNSPLHF. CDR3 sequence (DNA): TGTGCCAGCAGTCCAAGGGGAAATCCCCATAATTCACCCCTCCACTTT.

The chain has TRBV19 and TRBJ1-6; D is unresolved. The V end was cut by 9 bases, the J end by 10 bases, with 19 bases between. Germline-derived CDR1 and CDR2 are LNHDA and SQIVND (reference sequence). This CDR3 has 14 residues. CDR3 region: CASAREGAGSPLHF. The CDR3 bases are TGTGCCAGCGCAAGAGAGGGAGCGGGCTCACCCCTCCACTTT.

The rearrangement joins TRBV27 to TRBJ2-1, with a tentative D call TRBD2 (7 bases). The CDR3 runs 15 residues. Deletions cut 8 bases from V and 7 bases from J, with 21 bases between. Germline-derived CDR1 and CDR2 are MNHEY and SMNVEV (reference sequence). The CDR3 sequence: CASFGGGAGENEQFF. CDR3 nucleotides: TGTGCCAGCTTTGGAGGGGGGGCCGGAGAGAATGAGCAGTTCTTC.

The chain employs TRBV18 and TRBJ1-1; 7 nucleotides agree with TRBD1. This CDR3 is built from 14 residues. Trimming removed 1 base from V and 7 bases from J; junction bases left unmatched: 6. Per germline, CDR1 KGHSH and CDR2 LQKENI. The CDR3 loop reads CASSPRGQTLEAFF. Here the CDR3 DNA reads TGTGCCAGCTCACCACGGGGACAGACGCTTGAAGCTTTCTTT. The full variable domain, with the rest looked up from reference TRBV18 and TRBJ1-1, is NAGVMQNPRHLVRRRGQEARLRCSPMKGHSHVYWYRQLPEEGLKFMVYLQKENIIDESGMPKERFSAEFPKEGPSILRIQQVVRGDSAAYFCASSPRGQTLEAFFGQGTRLTVV.

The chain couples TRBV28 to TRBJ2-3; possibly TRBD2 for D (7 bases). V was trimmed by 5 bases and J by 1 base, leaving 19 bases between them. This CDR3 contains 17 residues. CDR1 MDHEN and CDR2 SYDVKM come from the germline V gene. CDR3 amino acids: CASSPRGAVFGTDTQYF. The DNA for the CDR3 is TGTGCCAGCAGTCCCCGGGGGGCGGTTTTCGGCACAGATACGCAGTATTTT.

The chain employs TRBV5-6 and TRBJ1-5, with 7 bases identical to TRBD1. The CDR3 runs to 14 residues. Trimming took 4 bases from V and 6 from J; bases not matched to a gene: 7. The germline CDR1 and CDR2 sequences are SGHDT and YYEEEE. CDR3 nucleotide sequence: TGTGCCAGCAGCCGGGGGCAGGGGGTTCAGCCCCAGCATTTT. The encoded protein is CASSRGQGVQPQHF.

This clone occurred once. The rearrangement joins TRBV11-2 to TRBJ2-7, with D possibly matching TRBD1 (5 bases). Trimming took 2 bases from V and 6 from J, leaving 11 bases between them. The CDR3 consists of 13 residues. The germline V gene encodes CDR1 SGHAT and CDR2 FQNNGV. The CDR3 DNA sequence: TGTGCCAGCAGCTTACAGGCAGGGTTCGAGCAGTACGTC. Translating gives CASSLQAGFEQYV.

CDR3 coding DNA: TGCGCCAGCAGCCAAGATGTAAGCGGGGGGGCGTTTGAGCAGTACTTC. This codes for CASSQDVSGGAFEQYF. The rearrangement uses TRBV4-3 and TRBJ2-7, with 10 positions matching TRBD2. J lost 7 bases, V lost 0 bases, and 9 bases had no gene match. CDR1 and CDR2 (germline): LGHNA, YSLEER. The CDR3 is 16 amino acids.

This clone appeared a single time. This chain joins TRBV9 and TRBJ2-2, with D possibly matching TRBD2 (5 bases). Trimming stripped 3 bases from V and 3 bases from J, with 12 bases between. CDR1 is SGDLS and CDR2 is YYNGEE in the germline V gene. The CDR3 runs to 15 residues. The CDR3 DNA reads TGTGCCAGCAGCGCCGAGGGTGGGGACACCGGGGAGCTGTTTTTT. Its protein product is CASSAEGGDTGELFF.

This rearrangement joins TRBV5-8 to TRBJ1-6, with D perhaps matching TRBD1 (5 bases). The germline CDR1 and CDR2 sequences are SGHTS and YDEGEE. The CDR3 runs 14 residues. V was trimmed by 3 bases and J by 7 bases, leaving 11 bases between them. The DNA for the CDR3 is TGTGCCAGCAGCTCCGGGACGGGAAATTCACCCCTCCACTTT. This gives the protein CASSSGTGNSPLHF.

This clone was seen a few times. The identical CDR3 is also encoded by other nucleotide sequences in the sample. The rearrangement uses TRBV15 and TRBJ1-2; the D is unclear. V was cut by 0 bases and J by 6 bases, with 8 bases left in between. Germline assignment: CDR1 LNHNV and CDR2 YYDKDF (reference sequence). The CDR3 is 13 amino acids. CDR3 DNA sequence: TGTGCCACCAGCAGAGAGGAGGGCGATGGCTACACCTTC. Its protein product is CATSREEGDGYTF.

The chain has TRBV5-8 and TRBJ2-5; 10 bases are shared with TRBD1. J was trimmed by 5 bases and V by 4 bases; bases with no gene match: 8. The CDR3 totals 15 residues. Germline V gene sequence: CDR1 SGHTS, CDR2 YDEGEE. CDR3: CASSPKTGGGETQYF. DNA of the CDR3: TGTGCCAGCAGCCCCAAGACAGGGGGCGGGGAGACCCAGTACTTC.

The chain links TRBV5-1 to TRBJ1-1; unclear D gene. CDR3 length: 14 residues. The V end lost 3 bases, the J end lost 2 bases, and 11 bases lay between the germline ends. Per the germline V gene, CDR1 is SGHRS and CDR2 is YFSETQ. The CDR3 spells CASSYLNSNTEAFF. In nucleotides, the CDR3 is TGCGCCAGCAGCTACCTTAACAGTAACACTGAAGCTTTCTTT. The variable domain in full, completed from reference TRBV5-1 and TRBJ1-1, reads KAGVTQTPRYLIKTRGQQVTLSCSPISGHRSVSWYQQTPGQGLQFLFEYFSETQRNKGNFPGRFSGRQFSNSRSEMNVSTLELGDSALYLCASSYLNSNTEAFFGQGTRLTVV.

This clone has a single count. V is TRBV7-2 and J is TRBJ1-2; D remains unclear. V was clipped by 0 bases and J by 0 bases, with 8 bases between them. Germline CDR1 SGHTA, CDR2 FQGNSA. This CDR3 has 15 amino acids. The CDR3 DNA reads TGTGCCAGCAGCTTAGCGGCCAGAGCTAACTATGGCTACACCTTC. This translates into CASSLAARANYGYTF.

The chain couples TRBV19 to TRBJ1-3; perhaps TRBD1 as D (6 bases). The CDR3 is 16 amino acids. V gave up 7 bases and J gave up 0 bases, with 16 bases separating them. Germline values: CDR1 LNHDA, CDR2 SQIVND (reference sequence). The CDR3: CASTRVTGPSGNTIYF. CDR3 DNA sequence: TGTGCCAGTACTAGAGTGACAGGCCCCTCTGGAAACACCATATATTTT.

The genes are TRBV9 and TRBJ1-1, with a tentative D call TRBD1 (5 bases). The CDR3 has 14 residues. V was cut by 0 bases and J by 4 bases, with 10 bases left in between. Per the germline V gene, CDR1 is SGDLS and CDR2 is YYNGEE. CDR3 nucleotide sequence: TGTGCCAGCAGCGTAGAGGTGGGGCCCACTGAAGCTTTCTTT. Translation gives CASSVEVGPTEAFF.

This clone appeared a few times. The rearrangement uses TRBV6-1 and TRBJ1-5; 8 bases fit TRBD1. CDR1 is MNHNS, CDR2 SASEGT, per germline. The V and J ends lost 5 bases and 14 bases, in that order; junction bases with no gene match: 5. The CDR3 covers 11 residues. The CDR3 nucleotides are TGTGCCAGCAGTCAAGGGGGACAGGAGCATTTT. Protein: CASSQGGQEHF.

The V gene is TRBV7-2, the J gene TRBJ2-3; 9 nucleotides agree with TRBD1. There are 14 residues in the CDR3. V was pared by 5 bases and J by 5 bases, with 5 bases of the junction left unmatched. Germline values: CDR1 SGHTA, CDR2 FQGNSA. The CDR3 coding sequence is TGTGCCAGCAGCCTCCGGGACAGGGTAGATACGCAGTATTTT. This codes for CASSLRDRVDTQYF.

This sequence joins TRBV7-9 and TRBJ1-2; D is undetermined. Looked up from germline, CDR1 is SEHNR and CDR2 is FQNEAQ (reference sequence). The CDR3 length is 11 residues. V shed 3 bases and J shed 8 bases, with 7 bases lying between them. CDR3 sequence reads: CASSLEGGYTF. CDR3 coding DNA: TGTGCCAGCAGCTTGGAGGGCGGCTACACCTTC.